The entry below gives a single TCR beta chain sequence along with its context. The antigen is unknown. The source of the sample is a study of long-term antiretroviral therapy in people with HIV. The CDR3 totals 15 residues. V shed 5 bases and J shed 7 bases, with 17 bases lying between them. Germline V gives CDR1 SNHLY, CDR2 FYNNEI. Each HIV-infected participant was given treatment in the United States. Investigators performed immunoSEQ version v3.0 at survey level. Clones were sequenced by immunoSEQ multiplex PCR, and TCRdb holds only the in-frame ones, with some missing. The repertoire includes roughly 34,000 clones, about four fifths of them detected once, and approximately 2.9% sits in the top ten. General study results and limits: Collection of the blood, which took place between about 2003 and 2018, possibly occurred under older ART regimens.

This chain connects TRBV2 to TRBJ1-4; D perhaps matches TRBD1 (5 bases). The origin of this receptor is a young man with HIV. The sequencing used unsorted PBMCs, collected 1.9 years after starting antiretroviral therapy. The CDR3 DNA reads as TGTGCCAGCAGTTGGGACGTCTCATCAGGTGAAAAACTGTTTTTT. Its translation: CASSWDVSSGEKLFF.